This T cell receptor beta chain came from a study of HIV-infected patients and healthy controls. One entry per CDR3 protein results from TCRdb running MiXCR on the 5' RACE reads. The table includes almost 65,000 distinct CDR3 sequences, under 25% detected once. The sample holds a few counts of this clonotype. Sequences were obtained from CD4+ T cells from blood. The receptor was derived from a human donor in good health.

The CDR3 nucleotides read TGTGCCAGCAGTGCCGGGACAGGGAGCCGCGAGCAGTACTTC. The encoded protein is CASSAGTGSREQYF. The chain employs TRBV12-3 or TRBV12-4 and TRBJ2-7; 9 nucleotides line up with TRBD1. V lost 5 bases to trimming and J lost 6 bases; unmatched junction nucleotides: 8. The CDR3 is 14 amino acids.